A selection of T cell receptor beta chains follows, all from one sample in a study of blood T cells in healthy people across ages. TCRdb fed the 5' RACE reads into MiXCR, producing one record per CDR3 protein. The profile shows around 1,800,000 distinct CDR3 sequences, about two fifths of them singletons. Material for sequencing was blood. All receptors come from a human donor in good health. The CDR3 runs from the conserved cysteine through the conserved F or W. D genes are given only for firm matches. Rows may omit the clone size; those that give it use once, few, many or a size class.

size	V	J	D	DNA	CDR3
many	TRBV6-2/TRBV6-3	TRBJ2-5	-	TGTGCCAGCAGTTACAGGGAGTTCCAAGAGACCCAGTACTTC	CASSYREFQETQYF
-	TRBV20-1	TRBJ1-2	-	TGCAGTGCTACTAGACAGGACGGCTACACCTTC	CSATRQDGYTF
-	TRBV20-1	TRBJ2-1	-	TGCAGTGCTAGACTCCCCGGGGGACAGTTCTTC	CSARLPGGQFF
-	TRBV29-1	TRBJ2-1	-	TGCAGCGTTGCCCTAGGGGATGAGCAGTTCTTC	CSVALGDEQFF
few	TRBV7-3	TRBJ2-3	-	TGTGCCAGCAGCTTATTTTCGAGGGCAGATACGCAGTATTTT	CASSLFSRADTQYF
-	TRBV27	TRBJ2-7	TRBD1	TGTGCCAGCAGTTCCATATACCCGGGACAGGGACACGAGCAGTACTTC	CASSSIYPGQGHEQYF
few	TRBV7-2	TRBJ2-6	-	TGTGCCAGCAGCTTCGGGGCGCCTGGGGCCAACGTCCTGACTTTC	CASSFGAPGANVLTF
-	TRBV2	TRBJ1-2	-	TGTGCCAGCCTGGGTTTTGGGGCTAAGGGTGGCTACACCTTC	CASLGFGAKGGYTF
-	TRBV28	TRBJ2-1	TRBD1	TGTGCCAGCAACCTTCGGGACAGCAATGAGCAGTTCTTC	CASNLRDSNEQFF
-	TRBV15	TRBJ1-6	-	TGTGCCACCAGCTCAAATACAGTCTATAATTCACCCCTCCACTTT	CATSSNTVYNSPLHF
-	TRBV20-1	TRBJ2-3	TRBD1	TGCAGTGCTACGACAGGGGCGTTGACAGATACGCAGTATTTT	CSATTGALTDTQYF
-	TRBV12-5	TRBJ1-1	TRBD1	TGTGCTAGCCGGGACAGCCTAGAGGACACTGAAGCTTTCTTT	CASRDSLEDTEAFF
many	TRBV29-1	TRBJ2-6	-	TGCAGCGTTGGAGACAGCTCTGGGGCCAACGTCCTGACTTTC	CSVGDSSGANVLTF
-	TRBV25-1	TRBJ1-6	TRBD1	TGTGCCAGCAGGCAGACAGGGTCGACCTTCTCGTCCTATAATTCACCCCTCCACTTT	CASRQTGSTFSSYNSPLHF
few	TRBV15	TRBJ2-4	-	TGTGCCACCAGCAGAGACAGGCAGAGTGGAAACATTCAGTACTTC	CATSRDRQSGNIQYF
-	TRBV7-2	TRBJ2-3	-	TGTGCCAGCAGCTCGATTAGGAGCACAGATACGCAGTATTTT	CASSSIRSTDTQYF